A single sample gave rise to the 10 T cell receptor beta chains below, sequenced in a study of cytomegalovirus exposure and HLA in healthy donors. Primers included in the PCR were 60 Vbeta and 13 Jbeta primers. Repertoires were generated with immunoSEQ multiplex PCR, while TCRdb's copy carries only in-frame clones and drops some. The table shows some 120,000 clones, with less than 10% occurring only once. The specimen sequenced was PBMCs. The receptors here all came from a woman aged 40 to 50 in good health and CMV-seropositive.

This clone was picked up a small number of times. V is TRBV5-1 and J is TRBJ1-2; TRBD1 aligns across 7 bases. The CDR3 spans 13 residues. J gave up 8 bases and V 4 bases, and 8 bases lay outside the gene matches. Germline V gene lookup returns CDR1 SGHRS and CDR2 YFSETQ. The DNA for the CDR3 is TGCGCCAGCAGCCGGGACAGAGCCGGGGGCTACACCTTC. Translation: CASSRDRAGGYTF.

The chain has TRBV4-1 and TRBJ2-6; D gene unclear. With 1 base removed from V and 0 bases from J, the gap between germline ends came to 13 bases. The CDR3 has 18 amino acids. Germline V gives CDR1 MGHRA, CDR2 YSYEKL. CDR3 DNA sequence: TGCGCCAGCAGCCAAGTCTTCTTCTCGAGCTCTGGGGCCAACGTCCTGACTTTC. Translated, it gives CASSQVFFSSSGANVLTF.

This clone has more than one count but fewer than ten. This chain links TRBV7-2 with TRBJ1-4; 9 nucleotides agree with TRBD1. Per germline, CDR1 SGHTA and CDR2 FQGNSA. This CDR3 has 16 amino acids. Trimming removed 5 bases from V and 4 bases from J; junction bases left unmatched: 8. The DNA of the CDR3 is TGTGCCAGCAGCACACAGGGGGCCGGATTTAATGAAAAACTGTTTTTT. Residues: CASSTQGAGFNEKLFF.

The J gene is TRBJ1-1, the V gene TRBV5-1; the D gene is possibly TRBD1 (6 bases). The germline V gene encodes CDR1 SGHRS and CDR2 YFSETQ. This CDR3 has 16 residues. The V end was cut by 4 bases, the J end by 2 bases, with 18 bases between. DNA for the CDR3: TGCGCCAGCAGCCCGAAACAGGGCACCTTAAACACTGAAGCTTTCTTT. Amino acid sequence: CASSPKQGTLNTEAFF.

The chain couples TRBV5-5 to TRBJ2-1; 12 bases are a match to TRBD1. Germline CDR1 reads SGHKS; CDR2 reads YYEKEE (reference sequence). V dropped 0 bases and J dropped 15; count of bases not matched to a gene: 13. This CDR3 region has 16 residues. Written as DNA, the CDR3 is TGTGCCAGCAGCTTGGCTACCCGGGACAGGGGGCTGGTTGGGTTCTTC. Translation: CASSLATRDRGLVGFF.

The CDR3 region is CASGLGGGQPQHF. CDR3 bases: TGTGCTAGTGGTTTGGGGGGGGGCCAGCCCCAGCATTTT. This sequence joins TRBV12-5 and TRBJ1-5, with D maybe TRBD1 (6 bases). Trimming cost V 1 base and J 7 bases, with 8 bases left between them. Germline assignment: CDR1 LGHNT and CDR2 FRNRAP. CDR3 length equals 13 residues.

This clone was observed a handful of times. The V gene is TRBV28, the J gene TRBJ2-2; TRBD1 agrees at 7 bases. CDR3 length: 14 amino acids. Germline V gene data show CDR1 as MDHEN and CDR2 as SYDVKM. Trimming at V came to 11 bases and at J to 3 bases, leaving 9 bases not matched to a gene. The CDR3 spells CAGRTGAYTGELFF. The CDR3 DNA sequence: TGTGCCGGCCGCACAGGGGCCTACACCGGGGAGCTGTTTTTT.

A few counts support this clone. This chain's CDR3 is CASDNKMGQLKGYTF. CDR3 nucleotide sequence: TGTGCCAGCGATAACAAAATGGGACAGCTGAAGGGCTACACCTTC. The chain joins TRBV6-1 to TRBJ1-2; 7 nucleotides match TRBD1. This CDR3 contains 15 residues. The germline gives CDR1 MNHNS, CDR2 SASEGT. The V gene end was trimmed by 8 bases and the J gene end by 8 bases; junction bases not matched to a gene: 17.

V and J are TRBV10-1 and TRBJ1-1, with 9 bases matching TRBD1. The junction had 3 bases not matched to a gene; V was cut back by 3 bases and J by 7 bases. CDR3 length equals 13 residues. CDR1 WNHNN and CDR2 SYGVQD come from the germline V gene (reference sequence). CDR3 residues: CASSEQGAGEAFF. The CDR3 DNA is TGCGCCAGCAGTGAACAGGGGGCGGGTGAAGCTTTCTTT.

This sequence joins TRBV6-1 and TRBJ1-4; D is ambiguous. This CDR3 contains 14 residues. Trimming cost V 2 bases and J 6 bases, with 10 bases left between them. The germline CDR1 and CDR2 sequences are MNHNS and SASEGT. The CDR3 DNA reads TGTGCCAGCAGTGAATGGGCCAGCCATGAAAAACTGTTTTTT. It codes for CASSEWASHEKLFF.